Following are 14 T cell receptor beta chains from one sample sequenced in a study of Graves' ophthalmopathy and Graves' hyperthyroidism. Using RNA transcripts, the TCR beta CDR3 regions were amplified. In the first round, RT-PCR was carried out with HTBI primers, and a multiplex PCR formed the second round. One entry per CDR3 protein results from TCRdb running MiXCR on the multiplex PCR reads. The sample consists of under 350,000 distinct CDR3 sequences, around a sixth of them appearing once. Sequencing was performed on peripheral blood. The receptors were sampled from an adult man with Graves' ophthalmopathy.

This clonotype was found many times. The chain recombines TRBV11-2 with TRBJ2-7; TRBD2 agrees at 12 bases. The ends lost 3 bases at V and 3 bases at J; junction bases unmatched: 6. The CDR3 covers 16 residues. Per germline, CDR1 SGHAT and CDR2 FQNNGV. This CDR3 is CASSFGLAGGLYEQYF. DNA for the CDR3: TGTGCCAGCAGCTTCGGTCTAGCGGGGGGGCTCTACGAGCAGTACTTC. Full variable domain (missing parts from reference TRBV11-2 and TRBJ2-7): EAGVAQSPRYKIIEKRQSVAFWCNPISGHATLYWYQQILGQGPKLLIQFQNNGVVDDSQLPKDRFSAERLKGVDSTLKIQPAKLEDSAVYLCASSFGLAGGLYEQYFGPGTRLTVT.

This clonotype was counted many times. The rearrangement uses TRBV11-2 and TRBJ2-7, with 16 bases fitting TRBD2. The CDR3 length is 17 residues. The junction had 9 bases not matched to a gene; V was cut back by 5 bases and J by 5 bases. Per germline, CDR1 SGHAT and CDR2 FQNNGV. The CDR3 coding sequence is TGTGCCAGCAGCCTCGGGACTAGCGGGGGGGCCTTAGACGAGCAGTACTTC. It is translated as CASSLGTSGGALDEQYF.

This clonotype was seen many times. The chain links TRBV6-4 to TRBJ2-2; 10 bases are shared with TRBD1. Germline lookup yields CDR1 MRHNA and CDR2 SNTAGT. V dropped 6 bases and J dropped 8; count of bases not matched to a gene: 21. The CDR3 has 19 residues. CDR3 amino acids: CASRTIRDRGSFRSGELFF. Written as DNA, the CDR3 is TGTGCCAGCAGGACAATCCGGGACAGGGGCTCTTTTCGATCGGGGGAGCTGTTTTTT.

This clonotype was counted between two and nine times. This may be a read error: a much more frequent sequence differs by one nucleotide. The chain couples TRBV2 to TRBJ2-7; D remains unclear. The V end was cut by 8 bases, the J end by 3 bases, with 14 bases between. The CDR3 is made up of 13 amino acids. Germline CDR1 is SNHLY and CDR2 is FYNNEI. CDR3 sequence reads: CASHRADHYEQYF. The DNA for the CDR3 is TGTGCCAGCCACCGGGCGGACCACTACGAGCAGTACTTC. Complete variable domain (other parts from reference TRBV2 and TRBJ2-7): EPEVTQTPSHQVTQMGQEVILRCVPISNHLYFYWYRQILGQKVEFLVSFYNNEISEKSEIFDDQFSVERPDGSNFTLKIRSTKLEDSAMYFCASHRADHYEQYFGPGTRLTVT.

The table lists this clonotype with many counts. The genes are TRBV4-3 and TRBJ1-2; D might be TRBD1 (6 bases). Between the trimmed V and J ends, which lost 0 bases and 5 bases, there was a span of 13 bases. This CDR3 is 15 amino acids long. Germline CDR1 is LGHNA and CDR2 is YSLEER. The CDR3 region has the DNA TGCGCCAGCAGCCAAGATGGCAGGGGAGGTTATGGCTACACCTTC. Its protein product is CASSQDGRGGYGYTF.

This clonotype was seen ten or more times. The CDR3 region is CASSGPLSGTGVETQYF. CDR3 nucleotide sequence: TGTGCCAGCAGTGGCCCTTTATCCGGGACAGGGGTAGAGACCCAGTACTTC. V usage is TRBV28 and J usage is TRBJ2-5, with 10 bases that match TRBD1. The V segment lost 5 bases and the J segment 4 bases; nucleotides outside the gene matches: 13. The CDR3 is 17 residues long. Germline V gene lookup returns CDR1 MDHEN and CDR2 SYDVKM.

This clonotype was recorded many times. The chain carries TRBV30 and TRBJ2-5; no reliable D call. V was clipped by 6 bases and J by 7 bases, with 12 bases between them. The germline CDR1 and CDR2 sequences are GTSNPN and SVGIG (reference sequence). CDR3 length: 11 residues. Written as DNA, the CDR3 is TGTGCCTGCCTTCGCAAGGGGACCCAGTACTTC. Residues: CACLRKGTQYF.

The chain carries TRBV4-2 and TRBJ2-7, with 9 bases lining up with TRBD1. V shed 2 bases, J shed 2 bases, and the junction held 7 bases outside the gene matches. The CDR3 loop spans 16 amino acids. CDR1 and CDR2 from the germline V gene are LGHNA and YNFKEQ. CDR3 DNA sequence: TGTGCCAGCAGCCAACAGACCGGGACAGGGCCCTACGAGCAGTACTTC. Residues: CASSQQTGTGPYEQYF.

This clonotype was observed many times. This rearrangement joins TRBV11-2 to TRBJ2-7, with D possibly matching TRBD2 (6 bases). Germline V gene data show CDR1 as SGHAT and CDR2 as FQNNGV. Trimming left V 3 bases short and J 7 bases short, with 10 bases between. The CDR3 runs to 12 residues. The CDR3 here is CASSLEGGEQYF. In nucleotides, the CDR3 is TGTGCCAGCAGCTTGGAGGGCGGGGAGCAGTACTTC. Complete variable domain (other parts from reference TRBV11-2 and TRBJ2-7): EAGVAQSPRYKIIEKRQSVAFWCNPISGHATLYWYQQILGQGPKLLIQFQNNGVVDDSQLPKDRFSAERLKGVDSTLKIQPAKLEDSAVYLCASSLEGGEQYFGPGTRLTVT.

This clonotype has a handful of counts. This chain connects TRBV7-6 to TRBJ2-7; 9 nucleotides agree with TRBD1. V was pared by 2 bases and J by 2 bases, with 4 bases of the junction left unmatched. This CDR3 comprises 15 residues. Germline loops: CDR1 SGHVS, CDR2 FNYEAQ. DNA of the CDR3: TGTGCCAGCAGCTTAATGGGACAGGGCACCTACGAGCAGTACTTC. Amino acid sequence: CASSLMGQGTYEQYF.

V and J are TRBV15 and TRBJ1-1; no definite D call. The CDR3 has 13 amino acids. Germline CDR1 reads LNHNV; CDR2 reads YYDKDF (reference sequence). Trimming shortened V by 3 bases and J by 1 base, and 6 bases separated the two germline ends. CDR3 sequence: CATSRNSNTEAFF. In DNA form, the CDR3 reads TGTGCCACCAGCAGGAACTCGAACACTGAAGCTTTCTTT.

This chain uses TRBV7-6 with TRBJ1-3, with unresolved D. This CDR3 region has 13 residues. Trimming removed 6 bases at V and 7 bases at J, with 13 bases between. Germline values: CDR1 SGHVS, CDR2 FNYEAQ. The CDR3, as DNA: TGTGCCAGCAGACCGGGTCTCGAGAACACCATATATTTT. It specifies CASRPGLENTIYF. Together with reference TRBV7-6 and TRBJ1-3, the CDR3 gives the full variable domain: GAGVSQSPRYKVTKRGQDVALRCDPISGHVSLYWYRQALGQGPEFLTYFNYEAQQDKSGLPNDRFSAERPEGSISTLTIQRTEQRDSAMYRCASRPGLENTIYFGEGSWLTVV.

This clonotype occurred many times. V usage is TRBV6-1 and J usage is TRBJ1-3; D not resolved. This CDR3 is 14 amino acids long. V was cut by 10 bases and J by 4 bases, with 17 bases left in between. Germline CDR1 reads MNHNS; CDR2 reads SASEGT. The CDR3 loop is CANAPGSLGNTIYF. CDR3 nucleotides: TGTGCCAACGCCCCGGGTTCCCTCGGAAACACCATATATTTT.

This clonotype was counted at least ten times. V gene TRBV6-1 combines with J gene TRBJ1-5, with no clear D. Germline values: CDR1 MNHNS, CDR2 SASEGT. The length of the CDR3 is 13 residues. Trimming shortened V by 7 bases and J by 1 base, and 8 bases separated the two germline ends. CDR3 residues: CASMRQSNQPQHF. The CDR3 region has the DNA TGTGCCAGCATGAGGCAGAGCAATCAGCCCCAGCATTTT.